A selection of T cell receptor beta chains follows, all from one sample in a study of OX40 agonist ivuxolimab in advanced cancers. TCRdb keeps only in-frame clones here, not all; method: immunoSEQ multiplex PCR. The table has about 86,000 clones, around 90% seen once. The source was CD4+ or CD8+ T cells sorted from blood, collected in a trial of the OX40 agonist ivuxolimab. These receptor sequences come from an adult with an advanced solid tumor such as melanoma, head and neck, liver or kidney cancer. CDR3s include the opening cysteine and the closing phenylalanine or tryptophan. D genes are given only for firm matches. Expanded clones get a size class; other rows say once, few or many, or leave the size out.

CDR3 DNA: TGTGCCAGCAGTTTAATTGGCTCCGGGGAGCTGTTTTTT
CDR3 protein: CASSLIGSGELFF
V gene: TRBV27
J gene: TRBJ2-2
D gene: -
clone size: -

CDR3 DNA: TGTGCCACGCAACTAGCGGGATACAATGAGCAGTTCTTC
CDR3 protein: CATQLAGYNEQFF
V gene: TRBV27
J gene: TRBJ2-1
D gene: TRBD2
clone size: -

CDR3 DNA: TGTGCCAGCATCCGGACAAGAACTATGAACACTGAAGCTTTCTTT
CDR3 protein: CASIRTRTMNTEAFF
V gene: TRBV2
J gene: TRBJ1-1
D gene: -
clone size: -

CDR3 DNA: TGCGCCAGCAGTGACCAGGGTAGGGCTGAAGCTTTCTTT
CDR3 protein: CASSDQGRAEAFF
V gene: TRBV10-1
J gene: TRBJ1-1
D gene: -
clone size: -

CDR3 DNA: TGTGCCAGCAGCTTTACAGGGGTCGAGCAGTACTTC
CDR3 protein: CASSFTGVEQYF
V gene: TRBV13
J gene: TRBJ2-7
D gene: TRBD1
clone size: -

CDR3 DNA: TGTGCCAGCAGCGCCATTACAGGGGGCTCCGGGGAGCTGTTTTTT
CDR3 protein: CASSAITGGSGELFF
V gene: TRBV9
J gene: TRBJ2-2
D gene: TRBD1
clone size: -

CDR3 DNA: TGTGCCAGCAGCTTAGCCCATGGGTCGCCTGAAGCTTTCTTT
CDR3 protein: CASSLAHGSPEAFF
V gene: TRBV11-3
J gene: TRBJ1-1
D gene: -
clone size: -

CDR3 DNA: TGTGCCAGCAGCGTCAGCGGGAGCGGCGAGCAGTACTTC
CDR3 protein: CASSVSGSGEQYF
V gene: TRBV14
J gene: TRBJ2-7
D gene: TRBD2
clone size: -

CDR3 DNA: TGTGCCAGCAGTTTACCTCAAGGGGTCACTGAAGCTTTCTTT
CDR3 protein: CASSLPQGVTEAFF
V gene: TRBV28
J gene: TRBJ1-1
D gene: -
clone size: once

CDR3 DNA: TGCGCCAGCAGCCAAGACCGGCCAGGTGTCTATGGCTACACCTTC
CDR3 protein: CASSQDRPGVYGYTF
V gene: TRBV4-1
J gene: TRBJ1-2
D gene: -
clone size: -

CDR3 DNA: TGCGCCAGCAGCTTGGGGGGCCCCAAGCGCAACGAGCAGTACTTC
CDR3 protein: CASSLGGPKRNEQYF
V gene: TRBV5-1
J gene: TRBJ2-7
D gene: -
clone size: -

CDR3 DNA: TGCGCCAGCAGCCAGATCTGGCGGGAGGGCCGTTGGGAGCAGTTCTTC
CDR3 protein: CASSQIWREGRWEQFF
V gene: TRBV4-1
J gene: TRBJ2-1
D gene: TRBD2
clone size: once

CDR3 DNA: TGTGCCAGCAGCCCCAAGAGGACAGGGGGTCCGAGGGTAGATGGCTACACCTTC
CDR3 protein: CASSPKRTGGPRVDGYTF
V gene: TRBV9
J gene: TRBJ1-2
D gene: TRBD1
clone size: -

CDR3 DNA: TGTGCCAGCAGTTCGCTCCCGGACAGGGGGGGGTACGAGCAGTACTTC
CDR3 protein: CASSSLPDRGGYEQYF
V gene: TRBV28
J gene: TRBJ2-7
D gene: TRBD1
clone size: once

CDR3 DNA: TGTGCCAGCAGCTTAGCTAGCGGGGTAGCAGATACGCAGTATTTT
CDR3 protein: CASSLASGVADTQYF
V gene: TRBV11-2
J gene: TRBJ2-3
D gene: TRBD2
clone size: -

CDR3 DNA: TGTGCCAGCAGCTTAGTAACAAGCTTTTGGGATGGCTACACCTTC
CDR3 protein: CASSLVTSFWDGYTF
V gene: TRBV7-9
J gene: TRBJ1-2
D gene: -
clone size: -

CDR3 DNA: TGCAGCGCGGCAGGGAGACTAGACCATAACTATGGCTACACCTTC
CDR3 protein: CSAAGRLDHNYGYTF
V gene: TRBV29-1
J gene: TRBJ1-2
D gene: -
clone size: -

CDR3 DNA: TGTGCCAGCAGCCTACAGAGACTGAACACTGAAGCTTTCTTT
CDR3 protein: CASSLQRLNTEAFF
V gene: TRBV11-2
J gene: TRBJ1-1
D gene: -
clone size: -

CDR3 DNA: TGTGCCAGCAGCTTAGACAGTAAAGAGACCCAGTACTTC
CDR3 protein: CASSLDSKETQYF
V gene: TRBV7-3
J gene: TRBJ2-5
D gene: -
clone size: -

CDR3 DNA: TGTGCCAGCTCTTCGGGACTAGCGGGATTGGGTGAGGAGCAGTACTTC
CDR3 protein: CASSSGLAGLGEEQYF
V gene: TRBV18
J gene: TRBJ2-7
D gene: TRBD2
clone size: -

CDR3 DNA: TGTGCCAGCAGACCGTTGGGGAATACCGGGGAGCTGTTTTTT
CDR3 protein: CASRPLGNTGELFF
V gene: TRBV5-4
J gene: TRBJ2-2
D gene: -
clone size: -

CDR3 DNA: TGTGCCTGGAGGGAACAGAACTCCTACAATGAGCAGTTCTTC
CDR3 protein: CAWREQNSYNEQFF
V gene: TRBV30
J gene: TRBJ2-1
D gene: -
clone size: -

CDR3 DNA: TGCGCCAGCACACTAGCGGGAGCGAGCTCCTACGAGCAGTACTTC
CDR3 protein: CASTLAGASSYEQYF
V gene: TRBV5-1
J gene: TRBJ2-7
D gene: TRBD2
clone size: -

CDR3 DNA: TGTGCCAGCAAATTCGACAGCGGGAATAATTCACCCCTCCACTTT
CDR3 protein: CASKFDSGNNSPLHF
V gene: TRBV2
J gene: TRBJ1-6
D gene: -
clone size: -

CDR3 DNA: TGTGCCTCACATATTGGGGGGCTCTCTGGAAACACCATATATTTT
CDR3 protein: CASHIGGLSGNTIYF
V gene: TRBV28
J gene: TRBJ1-3
D gene: -
clone size: -

CDR3 DNA: TGTGCCAGCAGTGAGGGTAGTCCATACGAGCAGTACTTC
CDR3 protein: CASSEGSPYEQYF
V gene: TRBV25-1
J gene: TRBJ2-7
D gene: -
clone size: once

CDR3 DNA: TGTGCCAGCAGTTTACGGTCCTATGGCTACACCTTC
CDR3 protein: CASSLRSYGYTF
V gene: TRBV28
J gene: TRBJ1-2
D gene: -
clone size: -

CDR3 DNA: TGTGCCAGCAGCAAAAGTCGGACGGGCTACGAGCAGTACTTC
CDR3 protein: CASSKSRTGYEQYF
V gene: TRBV13
J gene: TRBJ2-7
D gene: -
clone size: -

CDR3 DNA: TGTGCCAGCAGCGTAGGGACAGGGGAGACCTACGAGCAGTACTTC
CDR3 protein: CASSVGTGETYEQYF
V gene: TRBV9
J gene: TRBJ2-7
D gene: TRBD1
clone size: -

CDR3 DNA: TGCGCCAGCAGCTTGGAGCCAGCTGGAAACACCATATATTTT
CDR3 protein: CASSLEPAGNTIYF
V gene: TRBV5-1
J gene: TRBJ1-3
D gene: -
clone size: once

CDR3 DNA: TGTGCCAGTAGAGCGACAGGCGGGGATGAAAAACTGTTTTTT
CDR3 protein: CASRATGGDEKLFF
V gene: TRBV19
J gene: TRBJ1-4
D gene: -
clone size: -

CDR3 DNA: TGTGCCAGCAGCCCCTTCCTTAGCGGGTCCTACGAGCAGTACTTC
CDR3 protein: CASSPFLSGSYEQYF
V gene: TRBV21-1
J gene: TRBJ2-7
D gene: -
clone size: -

CDR3 DNA: TGTGCCAGCAGCCTCATCAATCAGCCCCAGCATTTT
CDR3 protein: CASSLINQPQHF
V gene: TRBV7-2
J gene: TRBJ1-5
D gene: -
clone size: -

CDR3 DNA: TGTGCCAGCTCACCGGGTGAAAATGAGCAGTTCTTC
CDR3 protein: CASSPGENEQFF
V gene: TRBV18
J gene: TRBJ2-1
D gene: -
clone size: once

CDR3 DNA: TGTGCCAGCAGTTACTCAAGGGGCACAGATACGCAGTATTTT
CDR3 protein: CASSYSRGTDTQYF
V gene: TRBV6-6
J gene: TRBJ2-3
D gene: -
clone size: -

CDR3 DNA: TGCGCCAGCAGCTTAACCCCAAGCCGACAGGGAGGATACTCCTACGAGCAGTACTTC
CDR3 protein: CASSLTPSRQGGYSYEQYF
V gene: TRBV5-1
J gene: TRBJ2-7
D gene: -
clone size: -

CDR3 DNA: TGCGCCAGCAGTGAGATCCAGGGGGTCGAGCAGTACTTC
CDR3 protein: CASSEIQGVEQYF
V gene: TRBV10-2
J gene: TRBJ2-7
D gene: TRBD1
clone size: -

CDR3 DNA: TGTGCCACCACAAGTACAGGGGGGAACACTGAAGCTTTCTTT
CDR3 protein: CATTSTGGNTEAFF
V gene: TRBV27
J gene: TRBJ1-1
D gene: TRBD1
clone size: -

CDR3 DNA: TGTGCCAGTAGTATAGATCGGGGGGGCCGCGGCTACACCTTC
CDR3 protein: CASSIDRGGRGYTF
V gene: TRBV19
J gene: TRBJ1-2
D gene: -
clone size: -

CDR3 DNA: TGTGCCAGCAGCAAAAGACGGGCCCCGACCGAGGCCGGGGAGCTGTTTTTT
CDR3 protein: CASSKRRAPTEAGELFF
V gene: TRBV21-1
J gene: TRBJ2-2
D gene: -
clone size: -

CDR3 DNA: TGTGCCAGCAACCCTTGGGGTGGGACAGGGGCTGAAGCTTTCTTT
CDR3 protein: CASNPWGGTGAEAFF
V gene: TRBV5-4
J gene: TRBJ1-1
D gene: TRBD1
clone size: -